Below, 25 T cell receptor beta chains from the same sample are listed, as sequenced in a study of blood T cell repertoires in COVID-19. Using immunoSEQ multiplex PCR, the repertoire was profiled, and TCRdb retains in-frame clones only, with some absent. The sample yields about 59,000 clones, 80% to 85% seen once. Sequenced sample: peripheral blood. The receptors here all came from a woman of 80 years or more with active or convalescent COVID-19.

This clone showed up just once. This chain joins TRBV7-9 and TRBJ1-6; a weak D match, TRBD1 (6 bases). Trimming left V 0 bases short and J 9 bases short, with 15 bases between. CDR3 size: 16 residues. CDR1 SEHNR and CDR2 FQNEAQ come from the germline V gene (reference sequence). The CDR3 DNA follows: TGTGCCAGCAGCTTAGCCGGATCGACAGGAGGTTCACCCCTCCACTTT. The encoded protein is CASSLAGSTGGSPLHF.

This sequence joins TRBV6-2 or TRBV6-3 and TRBJ2-7; no clear D. The CDR3 is made up of 12 amino acids. V shed 2 bases and J shed 4 bases, with 6 bases lying between them. Looked up from germline, CDR1 is MNHEY and CDR2 is SVGEGT. Here the CDR3 reads CASSYVSYEQYF. CDR3 DNA: TGTGCCAGCAGTTACGTGTCTTACGAGCAGTACTTC.

The rearrangement joins TRBV14 to TRBJ1-6; D is uncertain. V lost 2 bases and J lost 7, with 6 bases in between. This CDR3 has 13 amino acids. Germline V lookup: CDR1 SGHDN, CDR2 FVKESK. The CDR3 loop reads CASSQIGNSPLHF. In nucleotides, the CDR3 is TGTGCCAGCAGCCAAATCGGGAATTCACCCCTCCACTTT.

J is TRBJ1-5 and V is TRBV19; D is unresolved. The V gene lost 3 bases and the J gene lost 6 bases, with 6 bases spanning the gap. There are 12 residues in the CDR3. Germline V lookup: CDR1 LNHDA, CDR2 SQIVND (reference sequence). The CDR3: CASSISRQPQHF. In DNA, the CDR3 is TGTGCCAGTAGTATTTCTCGTCAGCCCCAGCATTTT.

The V call is TRBV29-1, the J call TRBJ2-1, with a possible D match to TRBD2 (5 bases). Trimming pared 7 bases from V and 4 bases from J, leaving 17 bases between. The CDR3 length is 14 residues. The V gene's germline CDR1 is SQVTM and CDR2 ANQGSEA. In nucleotides, the CDR3 is TGCAGCGCCCGCGAGGGCCCAATTTACAATGAGCAGTTCTTC. Protein sequence: CSAREGPIYNEQFF.

This clone showed up just a few times. The J gene is TRBJ1-4, the V gene TRBV9; D might be TRBD1 (6 bases). CDR3 size: 14 residues. Germline V gene lookup returns CDR1 SGDLS and CDR2 YYNGEE. V lost 4 bases, J lost 2 bases, and 9 bases lay in between. CDR3 bases: TGTGCCAGCAGCCCAGGGGCGACTAATGAAAAACTGTTTTTT. As protein: CASSPGATNEKLFF. Full variable domain (remainder filled in from reference TRBV9 and TRBJ1-4): DSGVTQTPKHLITATGQRVTLRCSPRSGDLSVYWYQQSLDQGLQFLIQYYNGEERAKGNILERFSAQQFPDLHSELNLSSLELGDSALYFCASSPGATNEKLFFGSGTQLSVL.

The chain has TRBV27 and TRBJ1-5; D remains ambiguous. The germline CDR1 and CDR2 sequences are MNHEY and SMNVEV (reference sequence). The CDR3 consists of 13 residues. The V gene lost 1 base and the J gene lost 4 bases, with 5 bases spanning the gap. The CDR3 here is CASSLFENQPQHF. The CDR3, as DNA: TGTGCCAGCAGTTTATTTGAGAATCAGCCCCAGCATTTT.

A few counts support this clone. J is TRBJ2-2 and V is TRBV2; D may be TRBD1 (6 bases). This CDR3 contains 14 residues. Trimming removed 6 bases at V and 1 base at J, with 9 bases between. Germline assignment: CDR1 SNHLY and CDR2 FYNNEI. CDR3 protein: CASRDRVNTGELFF. DNA of the CDR3: TGTGCCAGCAGGGACAGAGTGAACACCGGGGAGCTGTTTTTT.

V usage is TRBV2 and J usage is TRBJ1-1; 9 bases line up with TRBD1. The germline CDR1 and CDR2 sequences are SNHLY and FYNNEI. There are 17 residues in the CDR3. The J segment lost 5 bases and the V segment lost 4 bases, leaving 14 bases of the junction unmatched. The CDR3 DNA reads TGTGCCAGCAGTGGAGGGACAGGGAACCGTCGGGGGACTGAAGCTTTCTTT. Translation: CASSGGTGNRRGTEAFF.

V is TRBV28 and J is TRBJ1-6, with TRBD1 matching 10 bases. The CDR3 spans 15 residues. Germline V gives CDR1 MDHEN, CDR2 SYDVKM. J lost 8 bases, V lost 4 bases, and 5 bases had no gene match. The CDR3 reads CASSSAGTGDSPLHF. Here the CDR3 DNA reads TGTGCCAGCAGTTCGGCCGGGACAGGGGATTCACCCCTCCACTTT.

This clone showed up just once. The chain employs TRBV5-6 and TRBJ1-5; TRBD1 is a possible D gene (5 bases). This CDR3 is built from 16 residues. Germline-derived CDR1 and CDR2 are SGHDT and YYEEEE. V lost 3 bases to trimming and J lost 2 bases, with 15 bases between them. The CDR3 protein is CASSSSGAGGNQPQHF. As DNA, the CDR3 is TGTGCCAGCAGCTCTAGCGGGGCGGGTGGCAATCAGCCCCAGCATTTT. The entire variable domain, with the rest obtained from reference TRBV5-6 and TRBJ1-5, is as follows: DAGVTQSPTHLIKTRGQQVTLRCSPKSGHDTVSWYQQALGQGPQFIFQYYEEEERQRGNFPDRFSGHQFPNYSSELNVNALLLGDSALYLCASSSSGAGGNQPQHFGDGTRLSIL.

This clone appeared a few times. The chain couples TRBV19 to TRBJ2-1; 7 bases match TRBD1. V dropped 7 bases and J dropped 3; count of bases not matched to a gene: 9. CDR1 and CDR2 from the germline V gene are LNHDA and SQIVND (reference sequence). There are 15 residues in the CDR3. The chain's CDR3 is CASTSTGTGYNEQFF. The CDR3 coding sequence is TGTGCCAGTACCTCGACAGGGACCGGCTACAATGAGCAGTTCTTC. The whole variable domain, filled in from reference TRBV19 and TRBJ2-1, reads DGGITQSPKYLFRKEGQNVTLSCEQNLNHDAMYWYRQDPGQGLRLIYYSQIVNDFQKGDIAEGYSVSREKKESFPLTVTSAQKNPTAFYLCASTSTGTGYNEQFFGPGTRLTVL.

This clone was recorded a few times. The chain employs TRBV12-3 or TRBV12-4 and TRBJ1-1, with unresolved D. Deletions cut 6 bases from V and 7 bases from J, with 12 bases between. The CDR3 spans 12 residues. This CDR3 is CASRSVFNEAFF. The CDR3 bases are TGTGCCAGCAGGTCTGTATTTAATGAAGCTTTCTTT.

The sample holds a few counts of this clone. The chain has TRBV19 and TRBJ2-7, with 8 bases matching TRBD2. Germline V gene data show CDR1 as LNHDA and CDR2 as SQIVND (reference sequence). The J segment lost 3 bases and the V segment lost 3 bases, leaving 4 bases of the junction unmatched. The CDR3 consists of 14 residues. CDR3 residues: CASSMKRGSYEQYF. The CDR3 nucleotides are TGTGCCAGTAGTATGAAGCGGGGGAGCTACGAGCAGTACTTC.

The gene calls are TRBV25-1 and TRBJ2-7; D gene unclear. In germline, CDR1 is MGHDK, CDR2 SYGVNS. V was trimmed by 1 base and J by 0 bases, leaving 7 bases between them. The CDR3 loop spans 14 amino acids. The CDR3: CASSESNPSYEQYF. The CDR3 region has the DNA TGTGCCAGCAGTGAATCCAATCCCTCCTACGAGCAGTACTTC.

In this sample, this clone turned up once. This rearrangement joins TRBV2 to TRBJ1-5; D gene unclear. The CDR3 totals 13 residues. The V end lost 8 bases, the J end lost 0 bases, and 8 bases lay between the germline ends. CDR1 is SNHLY, CDR2 FYNNEI, per germline. The CDR3, as DNA: TGTGCCAGCGTGGTAGATAGCAATCAGCCCCAGCATTTT. Translating gives CASVVDSNQPQHF.

The V gene is TRBV6-6, the J gene TRBJ1-4; 11 bases match TRBD1. V lost 6 bases and J lost 7; bases outside the gene matches: 7. Germline CDR1 and CDR2: MNHNY and SVGAGI (reference sequence). CDR3 size: 15 residues. The CDR3 loop is CASSYGQGAREKLFF. CDR3 nucleotides: TGTGCCAGCAGCTACGGACAGGGGGCGCGTGAAAAACTGTTTTTT.

The rearrangement links TRBV27 to TRBJ2-3; D unclear. CDR3 size: 12 residues. Trimming took 5 bases from V and 7 from J, leaving 10 bases between them. CDR1 and CDR2 from the germline V gene are MNHEY and SMNVEV (reference sequence). Here the CDR3 reads CASSPRGYTQYF. The CDR3 region has the DNA TGTGCCAGCAGTCCCCGCGGCTATACGCAGTATTTT.

The chain couples TRBV9 to TRBJ2-1; D is possibly TRBD2 (5 bases). Germline loops: CDR1 SGDLS, CDR2 YYNGEE. With 5 bases removed from V and 0 bases from J, the gap between germline ends came to 24 bases. This CDR3 contains 19 residues. CDR3 loop: CASSAYEVSGVSSYNEQFF. As DNA, the CDR3 is TGTGCCAGCAGTGCTTACGAGGTATCCGGGGTGAGCTCCTACAATGAGCAGTTCTTC.

The chain carries TRBV28 and TRBJ2-5; 11 nucleotides match TRBD1. Germline values: CDR1 MDHEN, CDR2 SYDVKM. This CDR3 has 14 amino acids. V gave up 5 bases and J gave up 4 bases; unmatched junction bases: 3. The CDR3 DNA follows: TGTGCCAGCAGTGGGACAGGGGGAGGAGAGACCCAGTACTTC. The encoded protein is CASSGTGGGETQYF.

V and J are TRBV7-2 and TRBJ2-7; a weak D match, TRBD2 (7 bases). CDR1 and CDR2 from the germline V gene are SGHTA and FQGNSA. Trimming removed 7 bases at V and 4 bases at J, with 17 bases between. CDR3 length: 14 residues. DNA for the CDR3: TGTGCCAGCAAGCCAGAGGGGGGGCGGTACGAGCAGTACTTC. Its translation: CASKPEGGRYEQYF. Together with reference TRBV7-2 and TRBJ2-7, the CDR3 gives the full variable domain: GAGVSQSPSNKVTEKGKDVELRCDPISGHTALYWYRQSLGQGLEFLIYFQGNSAPDKSGLPSDRFSAERTGGSVSTLTIQRTQQEDSAVYLCASKPEGGRYEQYFGPGTRLTVT.

The chain recombines TRBV7-9 with TRBJ1-1; TRBD1 aligns across 7 bases. CDR3 length: 11 amino acids. The V gene end was trimmed by 5 bases and the J gene end by 6 bases; junction bases not matched to a gene: 0. Germline values: CDR1 SEHNR, CDR2 FQNEAQ (reference sequence). CDR3 DNA sequence: TGTGCCAGCAGCCAGGGGGCTGAAGCTTTCTTT. Translation: CASSQGAEAFF.

The CDR3 region has the DNA TGCGCCAGCAGCCACTTACCGGGACAGGGGTTAGATACGCAGTATTTT. Residues: CASSHLPGQGLDTQYF. The J gene is TRBJ2-3, the V gene TRBV4-3, with 10 positions matching TRBD1. CDR1 LGHNA and CDR2 YSLEER come from the germline V gene. The CDR3 loop spans 16 amino acids. V shed 3 bases and J 5 bases; nucleotides not matched to a gene: 8.

The V and J genes are TRBV2 and TRBJ1-4; 7 bases line up with TRBD1. V trimming: 7 bases; J trimming: 0 bases; junction bases outside the gene matches: 8. Germline V gene lookup returns CDR1 SNHLY and CDR2 FYNNEI. The CDR3 sequence is 16 residues long. This CDR3 reads CASNSGQRTTNEKLFF. The CDR3 nucleotides read TGTGCCAGCAATTCGGGACAGCGAACAACTAATGAAAAACTGTTTTTT.

The chain uses TRBV3-1 (or the pseudogene TRBV3-2) and TRBJ2-3, with TRBD2 matching 11 bases. The CDR3 is 18 amino acids. Trimming removed 4 bases from V and 5 bases from J; junction bases left unmatched: 14. Looked up from germline, CDR1 is LGHDT and CDR2 is YNNKEL (reference sequence). The CDR3 protein is CASSRFRPLAGVLDTQYF. The CDR3 DNA reads as TGTGCCAGCAGCCGGTTTAGACCACTAGCGGGGGTCTTAGATACGCAGTATTTT.